This entry features one TCR beta chain sequence. The antigen is not known. These data belong to a study of early T cells in non-severe SARS-CoV-2 infection. In the study overall: Unsorted whole blood bulk RNA was sequenced, with unpaired chains.

Whole-study findings and limits: Lookups in VDJdb leaned toward anti-spike CD8 responses and missed private and CD4 specificities.

Separate cDNA molecules each had unique molecular identifiers attached to them. TCRdb fed the 5' RACE reads into MiXCR, producing one record per CDR3 protein. The sample yields tens of thousands of distinct CDR3 sequences, about 16% seen once. The V end was cut by 3 bases, the J end by 7 bases, with 10 bases between. Germline V gene data show CDR1 as DFQATT and CDR2 as SNEGSKA (reference sequence). This CDR3 is 12 amino acids long. The receptor's source is an adult who was a healthcare worker with PCR-confirmed SARS-CoV-2 infection or an uninfected control (not recorded which). This rearrangement joins TRBV20-1 to TRBJ2-1; D not certain. Sequencing was performed on whole blood. The CDR3 nucleotides read TGCAGTGCTAGCGTACCTAGGAATGAGCAGTTCTTC. Translation gives CSASVPRNEQFF.